This T cell receptor (beta chain) emerged from a study of T cell responses to AZD1222 COVID-19 vaccine. Study results and limitations: Close to half of spike-specific TCRs reportedly recognize unmutated variant regions. Just a handful of people given AZD1222 tested seropositive at baseline.

Worth noting for this clone: Its cognate antigen is unknown.

Trimming pared 3 bases from V and 4 bases from J, leaving 9 bases between. Germline V gene lookup returns CDR1 MNHEY and CDR2 SMNVEV (reference sequence). The length of the CDR3 is 14 residues. Clones were read by immunoSEQ multiplex PCR, and TCRdb kept only the in-frame ones, dropping some. The sample lists 95,000 to 100,000 clones, about 86% occurring once. This chain connects TRBV27 to TRBJ1-4; the D is unclear. The TCR comes from an adult in good health. The source material was peripheral blood, sampled on day 0 of AZD1222 vaccination. The CDR3 coding sequence is TGTGCCAGCAGTTTTGGCAGGATTAATGAAAAACTGTTTTTT. Encoded protein: CASSFGRINEKLFF.